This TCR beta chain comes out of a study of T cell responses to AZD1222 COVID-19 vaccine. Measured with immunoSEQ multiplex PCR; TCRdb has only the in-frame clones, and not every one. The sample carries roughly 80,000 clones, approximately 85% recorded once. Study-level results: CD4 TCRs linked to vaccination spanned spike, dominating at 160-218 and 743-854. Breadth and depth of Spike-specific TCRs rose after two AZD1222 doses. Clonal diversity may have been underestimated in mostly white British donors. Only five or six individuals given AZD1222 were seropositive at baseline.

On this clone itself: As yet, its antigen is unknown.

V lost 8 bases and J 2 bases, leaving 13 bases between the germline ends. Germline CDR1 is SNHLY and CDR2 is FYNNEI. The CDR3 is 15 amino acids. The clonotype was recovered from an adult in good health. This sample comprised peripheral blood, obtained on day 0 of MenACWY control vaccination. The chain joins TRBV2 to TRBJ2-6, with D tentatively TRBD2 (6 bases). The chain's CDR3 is CASDEWGAGANVLTF. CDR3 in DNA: TGTGCCAGCGATGAATGGGGGGCTGGGGCCAACGTCCTGACTTTC.